The 19 T cell receptor beta chains presented below share a single source sample, sequenced in a study of T-cell reconstitution after alpha-beta-depleted transplantation in children. The authors prepared the TCRbeta library with unique molecular identifiers. TCRdb reprocessed the PCR reads with MiXCR, giving one entry per CDR3 protein. The sample has about 250,000 distinct CDR3 sequences; roughly 25% are singletons. Sequencing was performed on PBMCs, mostly from graft donor cells, taken 360 days after TCRalphabeta/CD19-depleted stem cell transplant. The receptors come from a female patient aged 2-9 years who had a stem cell transplant for congenital amegakaryocytic thrombocytopenia, so the T cells may come from the graft donor.

This chain uses TRBV2 with TRBJ2-5; 7 bases line up with TRBD1. The germline CDR1 and CDR2 sequences are SNHLY and FYNNEI. The V gene end was trimmed by 7 bases and the J gene end by 1 base; junction bases not matched to a gene: 6. CDR3 length: 14 residues. The CDR3 DNA reads TGTGCCAGCAAGGACAGGTTATCCCAAGAGACCCAGTACTTC. Its protein is CASKDRLSQETQYF.

This clonotype has only one observation. Being one base from a much bigger clone, this may be a read error. No conserved phenylalanine or tryptophan ends this CDR3, so it is likely a read error. The V and J genes are TRBV12-3 or TRBV12-4 and TRBJ1-3; 9 bases match TRBD1. The J segment lost 2 bases and the V segment lost 6 bases, leaving 5 bases of the junction unmatched. CDR3 length: 15 amino acids. The DNA of the CDR3 is TGTGCCAGCAGCCAAGGACAGGGGACTGGAAACACCATATATTGT. Its protein is CASSQGQGTGNTIYC.

This clonotype was detected only a few times. The chain links TRBV12-3 or TRBV12-4 to TRBJ1-4; perhaps TRBD1 as D (6 bases). V was trimmed by 0 bases and J by 4 bases, leaving 12 bases between them. The CDR3 covers 16 residues. CDR3 loop: CASSLAPGQINEKLFF. DNA of the CDR3: TGTGCCAGCAGTTTAGCACCGGGACAAATTAATGAAAAACTGTTTTTT.

This clonotype was observed a few times. This chain connects TRBV4-1 to TRBJ2-7, with D hard to call. The germline gives CDR1 MGHRA, CDR2 YSYEKL. The V gene lost 3 bases and the J gene lost 3 bases, with 9 bases spanning the gap. The CDR3 runs to 13 residues. Here the CDR3 DNA reads TGCGCCAGCAGCCATAACACTCACTACGAGCAGTACTTC. The encoded protein is CASSHNTHYEQYF.

The rearrangement links TRBV4-1 to TRBJ2-5; 8 nucleotides line up with TRBD1. The CDR3 is 16 residues long. V lost 1 base to trimming and J lost 1 base; unmatched junction nucleotides: 5. Germline V gives CDR1 MGHRA, CDR2 YSYEKL. The CDR3 sequence: CASSQGTGPVQETQYF. CDR3 coding DNA: TGCGCCAGCAGCCAAGGGACAGGGCCGGTCCAAGAGACCCAGTACTTC.

The table lists this clonotype with many counts. The chain has TRBV5-5 and TRBJ2-1, with 11 bases matching TRBD2. Germline trimming cut 2 bases from V and 6 bases from J; bases unmatched to any gene: 4. Per the germline V gene, CDR1 is SGHKS and CDR2 is YYEKEE (reference sequence). This CDR3 is built from 15 residues. The CDR3 region is CASSFILAGGNEQFF. For the CDR3, the DNA is TGTGCCAGCAGCTTCATTCTAGCGGGGGGCAATGAGCAGTTCTTC. Supplemented by reference TRBV5-5 and TRBJ2-1, the full variable domain reads DAGVTQSPTHLIKTRGQQVTLRCSPISGHKSVSWYQQVLGQGPQFIFQYYEKEERGRGNFPDRFSARQFPNYSSELNVNALLLGDSALYLCASSFILAGGNEQFFGPGTRLTVL.

The chain combines TRBV25-1 with TRBJ1-5; D perhaps matches TRBD1 (5 bases). The germline gives CDR1 MGHDK, CDR2 SYGVNS. With 0 bases removed from V and 9 bases from J, the gap between germline ends came to 12 bases. CDR3 size: 14 residues. DNA of the CDR3: TGTGCCAGCAGTGAATACGAGGGGACGAGGCCCCAGCATTTT. This gives the protein CASSEYEGTRPQHF.

This clonotype was seen more than once but under ten times. The rearrangement uses TRBV4-1 and TRBJ2-1, with 9 bases matching TRBD2. Losses at the gene ends were 3 bases for V and 6 bases for J; bases not matched to a gene: 6. This CDR3 region has 15 residues. Germline V CDR1 and CDR2: MGHRA, YSYEKL. Here the CDR3 reads CASSQREGGFNEQFF. In nucleotides, the CDR3 is TGCGCCAGCAGCCAGCGGGAGGGAGGGTTCAATGAGCAGTTCTTC.

The V call is TRBV7-8, the J call TRBJ2-3; D call uncertain. In germline, CDR1 is SGHVS, CDR2 FQNEAQ. The V and J ends lost 5 bases and 0 bases respectively, with 15 bases between them. The CDR3 runs to 16 residues. This chain's CDR3 is CASSRTGPTSTDTQYF. Here the CDR3 DNA reads TGTGCCAGCAGCAGAACCGGGCCCACTAGCACAGATACGCAGTATTTT.

This clonotype was seen a few times. The J gene is TRBJ1-2, the V gene TRBV6-5; D may be TRBD1 (5 bases). The CDR3 runs to 16 residues. Trimming shortened V by 2 bases and J by 6 bases, and 19 bases separated the two germline ends. From germline, CDR1 is MNHEY and CDR2 SVGAGI. The CDR3 loop reads CASSYQGYRQYDGYTF. The DNA of the CDR3 is TGTGCCAGCAGTTACCAAGGTTACAGGCAGTACGATGGCTACACCTTC.

The rearrangement links TRBV6-1 to TRBJ2-5; 8 bases agree with TRBD1. CDR3 length equals 13 residues. The V gene end was trimmed by 6 bases and the J gene end by 4 bases; junction bases not matched to a gene: 4. Germline CDR1 reads MNHNS; CDR2 reads SASEGT. CDR3 region: CASRAGGGETQYF. The CDR3, as DNA: TGTGCCAGCAGGGCAGGGGGCGGAGAGACCCAGTACTTC.

This clonotype was counted between two and nine times. The rearrangement links TRBV6-1 to TRBJ2-4; 8 bases agree with TRBD2. Germline CDR1 MNHNS, CDR2 SASEGT. The CDR3 runs to 14 residues. Unmatched junction bases numbered 8, after V lost 6 bases and J lost 7 bases. The CDR3 DNA follows: TGTGCCAGCAGCCGAAGCGGGGGCGGGAACATTCAGTACTTC. Encoded protein: CASSRSGGGNIQYF.

The J gene is TRBJ2-5, the V gene TRBV2; D might be TRBD2 (7 bases). V was cut by 2 bases and J by 5 bases, with 18 bases left in between. CDR1 SNHLY and CDR2 FYNNEI come from the germline V gene. The CDR3 sequence is 16 residues long. The CDR3 nucleotides are TGTGCCAGCAGTGAATGGGGCGGGGGCCAGCGGGAGACCCAGTACTTC. It specifies CASSEWGGGQRETQYF.

The DNA of the CDR3 is TGCAGTGCTAGGGGTATCTCCTACGAGCAGTACTTC. Residues: CSARGISYEQYF. The chain has TRBV20-1 and TRBJ2-7; D not resolved. Per germline, CDR1 DFQATT and CDR2 SNEGSKA (reference sequence). The CDR3 runs 12 residues. The V end was cut by 3 bases, the J end by 0 bases, with 6 bases between.

The sample holds a few counts of this clonotype. The J gene is TRBJ2-3, the V gene TRBV7-3; D is ambiguous. The CDR3 length is 14 residues. Trimming stripped 5 bases from V and 0 bases from J, with 9 bases between. Germline CDR1 is SGHTA and CDR2 is FQGTGA. The CDR3 here is CASSPDGSTDTQYF. CDR3 in DNA: TGTGCCAGCAGCCCCGACGGGAGCACAGATACGCAGTATTTT.

The rearrangement uses TRBV5-5 and TRBJ2-1; no definite D call. The CDR3 sequence is 14 residues long. CDR1 is SGHKS and CDR2 is YYEKEE in the germline V gene (reference sequence). Trimming shortened V by 2 bases and J by 5 bases, and 11 bases separated the two germline ends. As DNA, the CDR3 is TGTGCCAGCAGCTTTATTCACCCCCACAATGAGCAGTTCTTC. Translation: CASSFIHPHNEQFF. The whole variable domain, remainder taken from reference TRBV5-5 and TRBJ2-1, is DAGVTQSPTHLIKTRGQQVTLRCSPISGHKSVSWYQQVLGQGPQFIFQYYEKEERGRGNFPDRFSARQFPNYSSELNVNALLLGDSALYLCASSFIHPHNEQFFGPGTRLTVL.

The chain combines TRBV11-2 with TRBJ2-5, with TRBD2 matching 9 bases. Trimming cost V 2 bases and J 7 bases; bases outside gene matches: 2. The germline V gene encodes CDR1 SGHAT and CDR2 FQNNGV. This CDR3 spans 13 amino acids. The CDR3 loop is CASSLRREGTQYF. Written as DNA, the CDR3 is TGTGCCAGCAGCTTAAGGCGGGAGGGGACCCAGTACTTC.

This rearrangement joins TRBV12-3 or TRBV12-4 to TRBJ2-7; TRBD2 aligns across 9 bases. Germline trimming cut 5 bases from V and 6 bases from J; bases unmatched to any gene: 5. The length of the CDR3 is 13 residues. The CDR3 region is CASSSGRLGEQYF. CDR3 nucleotides: TGTGCCAGCAGTAGCGGGAGGCTCGGCGAGCAGTACTTC.

The V call is TRBV13, the J call TRBJ2-3; TRBD1 or TRBD2 may be the D gene (6 bases each). Trimming cost V 1 base and J 3 bases, with 11 bases left between them. Germline assignment: CDR1 PRHDT and CDR2 FYEKMQ (reference sequence). The CDR3 sequence is 15 residues long. DNA for the CDR3: TGTGCCAGCAGCTTAGCCGGGGGCGAGACAGATACGCAGTATTTT. It translates to CASSLAGGETDTQYF.